A single sample is the source of the 28 T cell receptor beta chains below, sequenced in a study of response to subunit inactivated influenza vaccine (dated by TCRdb to 2017 to 2018). Receptors were amplified or captured by RT-PCR. For sequencing, an Illumina HiSeq 2500 was employed. The raw public reads went through TCRdb reprocessing: fastp at Q25, MiXCR clone calling, in-frame beta chains kept. Each entry merges the rows of one CDR3 protein and shows their most common DNA and genes. The sample has some 850,000 distinct CDR3 sequences on record, around 20% of them singletons. The ten largest make up approximately 10% of the sample. Sequences were derived from PBMCs from blood, sampled less than 6 days after vaccination. Receptors originate from a man aged 45 to 65 who received an inactivated influenza vaccine. Donor details come from another sample of the same person, matched by shared clones.

A few counts support this clonotype. The chain combines TRBV5-1 with TRBJ2-6, with D perhaps TRBD2 (6 bases). V lost 5 bases to trimming and J lost 2 bases, with 11 bases between them. Per germline, CDR1 SGHRS and CDR2 YFSETQ. The CDR3 covers 15 residues. The CDR3 nucleotides are TGCGCCAGCAGTCTGGCGGGGCCTGGGGCCAACGTCCTGACTTTC. Protein product: CASSLAGPGANVLTF.

The CDR3 region has the DNA TGCGCCAGCAGCCAGAAACTCGCGGGAGTCGGAGTCCTAAGCACAGATACGCAGTATTTT. This encodes CASSQKLAGVGVLSTDTQYF. V usage is TRBV4-1 and J usage is TRBJ2-3; 7 bases match TRBD2. V gave up 3 bases and J gave up 0 bases; unmatched junction bases: 18. Germline CDR1 is MGHRA and CDR2 is YSYEKL. This CDR3 has 20 residues.

V and J are TRBV6-1 and TRBJ1-2, with 8 bases identical to TRBD1. Germline CDR1 and CDR2: MNHNS and SASEGT. The CDR3 extends over 14 amino acids. V lost 5 bases, J lost 4 bases, and 6 bases stayed unmatched. This CDR3 is CASSPTGAVYGYTF. The DNA for the CDR3 is TGTGCCAGCAGTCCGACAGGGGCGGTCTATGGCTACACCTTC.

In this sample, this clonotype turned up a few times. This chain links TRBV15 with TRBJ2-7, with 12 bases aligning to TRBD1. Germline CDR1 LNHNV, CDR2 YYDKDF (reference sequence). The V and J ends lost 3 bases and 7 bases, in that order; junction bases with no gene match: 4. The length of the CDR3 is 14 residues. The CDR3 region is CATSRGQGAREQYF. The CDR3 DNA sequence: TGTGCCACCAGCAGGGGACAGGGGGCGCGTGAGCAGTACTTC.

This rearrangement joins TRBV7-8 to TRBJ2-2; D is possibly TRBD1 (7 bases). Germline CDR1 reads SGHVS; CDR2 reads FQNEAQ. This CDR3 spans 17 amino acids. V was cut by 3 bases and J by 2 bases, with 16 bases left in between. The CDR3 is CASSLGGGTANTGELFF. CDR3 bases: TGTGCCAGCAGCTTGGGAGGCGGGACAGCAAACACCGGGGAGCTGTTTTTT.

This clonotype appeared a single time. The J gene is TRBJ1-1, the V gene TRBV5-1; D is possibly TRBD1 (6 bases). The CDR3 loop spans 14 amino acids. Germline V gene sequence: CDR1 SGHRS, CDR2 YFSETQ. Trimming left V 4 bases short and J 6 bases short, with 16 bases between. The CDR3 nucleotides read TGCGCCAGCAGCCCTCGGGACAACTTCGCTGAAGCTTTCTTT. This codes for CASSPRDNFAEAFF.

A few counts support this clonotype. DNA for the CDR3: TGCGCCAGCAGCCAAGTAAGCAGGGCAACTAGCACAGATACGCAGTATTTT. The encoded protein is CASSQVSRATSTDTQYF. The chain links TRBV4-1 to TRBJ2-3, with D tentatively TRBD1 (5 bases). Germline V gives CDR1 MGHRA, CDR2 YSYEKL. Deletions cut 1 base from V and 0 bases from J, with 14 bases between. CDR3 length: 17 residues.

The chain couples TRBV7-9 to TRBJ2-7; maybe TRBD1 (8 bases). The germline CDR1 and CDR2 sequences are SEHNR and FQNEAQ (reference sequence). V was cut by 5 bases and J by 2 bases, with 13 bases left in between. The CDR3 is 14 amino acids. For the CDR3, the DNA is TGTGCCAGCAGCGTACAGGGGGGGGCCTACGAGCAGTACTTC. Encoded protein: CASSVQGGAYEQYF.

This clonotype occurred many times. The chain recombines TRBV6-5 with TRBJ2-3, with D unresolved. Germline CDR1 and CDR2: MNHEY and SVGAGI. The V gene lost 2 bases and the J gene lost 6 bases, with 12 bases spanning the gap. The CDR3 is 14 residues long. The CDR3 here is CASSYSPTQDTQYF. As DNA, the CDR3 is TGTGCCAGCAGTTACAGCCCGACGCAGGATACGCAGTATTTT.

This clonotype has more than one count but fewer than ten. The chain recombines TRBV4-3 with TRBJ2-3, with D tentatively TRBD2 (5 bases). The CDR3 is 16 residues long. Trimming left V 0 bases short and J 5 bases short, with 15 bases between. Germline V CDR1 and CDR2: LGHNA, YSLEER. CDR3 sequence (DNA): TGCGCCAGCAGCCAAGAGGAGGTTGGGTCAGGAGATACGCAGTATTTT. This encodes CASSQEEVGSGDTQYF.

The rearrangement links TRBV5-1 to TRBJ2-1; 8 bases fit TRBD2. Germline lookup yields CDR1 SGHRS and CDR2 YFSETQ. Trimming removed 6 bases from V and 4 bases from J; junction bases left unmatched: 3. The CDR3 runs to 13 residues. CDR3 nucleotides: TGCGCCAGCATGGCGGGAGGTTACAATGAGCAGTTCTTC. Translating it yields CASMAGGYNEQFF. The full variable domain, completed using reference TRBV5-1 and TRBJ2-1, is KAGVTQTPRYLIKTRGQQVTLSCSPISGHRSVSWYQQTPGQGLQFLFEYFSETQRNKGNFPGRFSGRQFSNSRSEMNVSTLELGDSALYLCASMAGGYNEQFFGPGTRLTVL.

This clonotype has only a few counts. The chain links TRBV4-2 to TRBJ2-3, with D perhaps assigned TRBD1 or TRBD2 (6 bases each). V was pared by 0 bases and J by 4 bases, with 17 bases between. This CDR3 has 17 residues. Germline CDR1 is LGHNA and CDR2 is YNFKEQ. The CDR3, as DNA: TGTGCCAGCAGCCAAGATAGGGGGGCCTTTCAACCAGATACGCAGTATTTT. Translating it yields CASSQDRGAFQPDTQYF.

The V gene is TRBV20-1, the J gene TRBJ2-2; no clear D. V lost 6 bases and J 7 bases, leaving 9 bases between the germline ends. The germline CDR1 and CDR2 sequences are DFQATT and SNEGSKA (reference sequence). The CDR3 is made up of 11 amino acids. The CDR3 sequence is CSAGLNGELFF. CDR3 bases: TGCAGTGCGGGTTTAAACGGGGAGCTGTTTTTT.

V gene TRBV2 combines with J gene TRBJ2-5; no clear D gene. The CDR3 has 14 amino acids. Trimming removed 7 bases at V and 2 bases at J, with 14 bases between. Germline CDR1 is SNHLY and CDR2 is FYNNEI. CDR3 protein: CASIFGPNQETQYF. The CDR3 region has the DNA TGTGCCAGCATTTTTGGACCGAATCAAGAGACCCAGTACTTC.

This clonotype was observed a few times. The chain employs TRBV5-1 and TRBJ2-7, with 10 nucleotides matching TRBD1. The CDR3 is 16 amino acids. In germline, CDR1 is SGHRS, CDR2 YFSETQ. The junction had 9 bases not matched to a gene; V was cut back by 0 bases and J by 6 bases. The CDR3 region is CASSLDVGTGAREQYF. CDR3 nucleotides: TGCGCCAGCAGCTTGGACGTCGGGACAGGGGCCCGCGAGCAGTACTTC. Full variable domain (remainder filled in from reference TRBV5-1 and TRBJ2-7): KAGVTQTPRYLIKTRGQQVTLSCSPISGHRSVSWYQQTPGQGLQFLFEYFSETQRNKGNFPGRFSGRQFSNSRSEMNVSTLELGDSALYLCASSLDVGTGAREQYFGPGTRLTVT.

This chain connects TRBV20-1 to TRBJ2-1, with TRBD2 matching over 8 bases. V dropped 6 bases and J dropped 5; count of bases not matched to a gene: 6. Germline CDR1 DFQATT, CDR2 SNEGSKA (reference sequence). The CDR3 covers 13 residues. In DNA, the CDR3 is TGCAGTGCAAAGCGGGAGATTCACAATGAGCAGTTCTTC. The encoded protein is CSAKREIHNEQFF.

This clonotype has at least ten counts. This chain uses TRBV5-5 with TRBJ1-5; D possibly corresponds to TRBD1 (6 bases). Germline V gene data show CDR1 as SGHKS and CDR2 as YYEKEE (reference sequence). CDR3 length equals 16 residues. V was clipped by 0 bases and J by 0 bases, with 10 bases between them. The chain's CDR3 is CASSLDPGVSNQPQHF. CDR3 nucleotides: TGTGCCAGCAGCTTGGATCCAGGGGTTAGCAATCAGCCCCAGCATTTT. Using reference TRBV5-5 and TRBJ1-5 for the parts outside the CDR3, the full variable domain is DAGVTQSPTHLIKTRGQQVTLRCSPISGHKSVSWYQQVLGQGPQFIFQYYEKEERGRGNFPDRFSARQFPNYSSELNVNALLLGDSALYLCASSLDPGVSNQPQHFGDGTRLSIL.

A few counts support this clonotype. The rearrangement joins TRBV12-3 or TRBV12-4 to TRBJ1-2; 8 positions agree with TRBD1. The CDR3 has 14 residues. V gave up 6 bases and J gave up 7 bases; unmatched junction bases: 10. CDR3 loop: CASSNSGTGTGYTF. The DNA of the CDR3 is TGTGCCAGCAGCAACTCCGGGACAGGAACTGGCTACACCTTC.

This clonotype appeared a few times. V and J are TRBV7-3 and TRBJ2-2; the D call may be TRBD1 or TRBD2 (5 bases each). The V end was cut by 6 bases, the J end by 4 bases, with 15 bases between. Germline loops: CDR1 SGHTA, CDR2 FQGTGA. CDR3 size: 15 residues. The chain's CDR3 is CASRVGQGRTGELFF. The CDR3, as DNA: TGTGCCAGCAGGGTTGGGCAGGGACGCACCGGGGAGCTGTTTTTT.

This clonotype was observed a few times. The chain couples TRBV4-2 to TRBJ2-3, with 9 bases identical to TRBD2. The length of the CDR3 is 18 residues. The trim removed 1 base at V and 2 bases at J, leaving 10 bases unmatched. CDR1 LGHNA and CDR2 YNFKEQ come from the germline V gene. In DNA form, the CDR3 reads TGTGCCAGCAGCCAAGGGGGGGATAGCGGGAGAGTCACAGATACGCAGTATTTT. This translates into CASSQGGDSGRVTDTQYF.

In its sample, this clonotype was seen a few times. At one end, the junction sequence differs from germline, possibly due to a read error. The chain employs TRBV10-3 and TRBJ2-3; weak D call: TRBD2 (5 bases). This CDR3 contains 14 residues. Germline V gene lookup returns CDR1 ENHRY and CDR2 SYGVKD. The CDR3 sequence: CAITERRGTDTQYF. CDR3 in DNA: TGTGCCATCACTGAGAGGCGGGGCACAGATACGCAGTATTTT.

This chain connects TRBV25-1 to TRBJ2-3, with D maybe TRBD2 (6 bases). CDR1 and CDR2 (germline): MGHDK, SYGVNS. The CDR3 runs to 14 residues. V dropped 2 bases and J dropped 6 bases, with 12 bases sitting between them. The CDR3 nucleotides read TGTGCCAGCAGTGAAAAACGGGGGACGGATACGCAGTATTTT. Translating it yields CASSEKRGTDTQYF.

This clonotype turned up a few times. V usage is TRBV28 and J usage is TRBJ2-7, with 7 bases identical to TRBD1. The CDR3 contains 16 residues. J was trimmed by 1 base and V by 5 bases; bases with no gene match: 11. Germline V lookup: CDR1 MDHEN, CDR2 SYDVKM. The CDR3 reads CASSTRQGRISYEQYF. CDR3 in DNA: TGTGCCAGCAGTACCCGACAGGGAAGAATTTCCTACGAGCAGTACTTC. Based on the CDR3 plus reference TRBV28 and TRBJ2-7, the full variable domain is DVKVTQSSRYLVKRTGEKVFLECVQDMDHENMFWYRQDPGLGLRLIYFSYDVKMKEKGDIPEGYSVSREKKERFSLILESASTNQTSMYLCASSTRQGRISYEQYFGPGTRLTVT.

This chain links TRBV29-1 with TRBJ2-7; possibly TRBD2 for D (5 bases). The CDR3 is 13 amino acids. CDR1 is SQVTM and CDR2 is ANQGSEA in the germline V gene. V lost 7 bases and J 3 bases, leaving 16 bases between the germline ends. CDR3 region: CSAHVEEDYEQYF. In nucleotides, the CDR3 is TGCAGCGCCCACGTGGAGGAGGACTACGAGCAGTACTTC.

The V gene is TRBV4-2, the J gene TRBJ2-3, with D perhaps TRBD2 (5 bases). The CDR3 extends over 17 amino acids. The germline V gene encodes CDR1 LGHNA and CDR2 YNFKEQ. V was clipped by 0 bases and J by 4 bases, with 17 bases between them. The DNA of the CDR3 is TGTGCCAGCAGCCAAGATGAAGCTCGTCTAGCCCCAGATACGCAGTATTTT. Protein: CASSQDEARLAPDTQYF.

This clonotype appeared a few times. CDR3 in DNA: TGCGCCAGCAGCCACGGCTTAGCTTCAAACAATGAGCAGTTCTTC. It encodes CASSHGLASNNEQFF. V and J are TRBV4-3 and TRBJ2-1; D uncertain. Germline assignment: CDR1 LGHNA and CDR2 YSLEER. V shed 3 bases and J shed 5 bases, with 14 bases lying between them. The CDR3 totals 15 residues.

The CDR3 region is CASSYYRGNQETQYF. For the CDR3, the DNA is TGTGCCAGCAGTTACTACCGGGGGAATCAAGAGACCCAGTACTTC. V usage is TRBV6-5 and J usage is TRBJ2-5; D possibly corresponds to TRBD2 (6 bases). Between the trimmed V and J ends, which lost 1 base and 2 bases, there was a span of 11 bases. Germline-derived CDR1 and CDR2 are MNHEY and SVGAGI. The CDR3 loop spans 15 amino acids.

This clonotype was seen repeatedly, ten times or more. The rearrangement links TRBV14 to TRBJ2-1; D call uncertain. The CDR3 runs 13 residues. The germline V gene encodes CDR1 SGHDN and CDR2 FVKESK. Trimming removed 5 bases from V and 7 bases from J, with 12 bases in between. The CDR3 is CASSYLGGNEQFF. CDR3 coding DNA: TGTGCCAGCAGCTATTTGGGTGGGAATGAGCAGTTCTTC.